This TCR beta chain was sequenced during a study of follicular helper T cells after annual influenza vaccination. General observations from the study: Rare clonotypes were missed; only about 8.5-20% of cells gave TCRB. Successive annual vaccinations recalled a recurrent oligoclonal ICOS+CD38+ cTfh response with influenza-specific clonotypes.

In regard to this clone: Its antigen is unidentified.

The time point denotes: 2015-2016 season, 7 days after influenza vaccination. Assay: immunoSEQ multiplex PCR; the TCRdb copy retains only in-frame clones and omits some. The sample lists roughly 9,800 clones, 80% to 90% occurring once. Germline lookup yields CDR1 GTSNPN and CDR2 SVGIG (reference sequence). V lost 3 bases to trimming and J lost 2 bases; unmatched junction nucleotides: 6. The length of the CDR3 is 15 residues. The sequence derives from an adult who received the influenza vaccine. The chain employs TRBV30 and TRBJ1-5, with TRBD1 matching 8 bases. Sequencing was performed on CXCR5+ CD38- circulating T follicular helper cells from blood, taken 7 days after influenza vaccination. This sample's subset: circulating Tfh, non-naive CD4+CXCR5+PD-1+ (ICOS+CD38+ or ICOS-CD38-). The CDR3 sequence: CAWSPGQGGNQPQHF. The CDR3 nucleotides are TGTGCCTGGAGCCCCGGACAGGGCGGCAATCAGCCCCAGCATTTT.